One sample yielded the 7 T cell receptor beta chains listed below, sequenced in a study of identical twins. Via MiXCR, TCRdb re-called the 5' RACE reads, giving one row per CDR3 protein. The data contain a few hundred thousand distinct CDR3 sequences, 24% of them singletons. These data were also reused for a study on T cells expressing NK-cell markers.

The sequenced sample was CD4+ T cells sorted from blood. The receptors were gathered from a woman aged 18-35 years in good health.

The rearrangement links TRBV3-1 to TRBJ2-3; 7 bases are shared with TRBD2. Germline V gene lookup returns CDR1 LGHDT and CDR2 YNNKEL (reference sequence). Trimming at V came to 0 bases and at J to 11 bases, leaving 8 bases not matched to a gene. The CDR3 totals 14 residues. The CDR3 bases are TGTGCCAGCAGCCAAGACTACCGGGGACTAAAGCAGTATTTT. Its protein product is CASSQDYRGLKQYF.

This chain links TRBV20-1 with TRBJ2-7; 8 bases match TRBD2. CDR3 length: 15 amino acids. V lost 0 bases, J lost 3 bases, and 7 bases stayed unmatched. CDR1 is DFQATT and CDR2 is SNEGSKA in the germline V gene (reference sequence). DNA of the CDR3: TGCAGTGCTAGAGATCGGGGTCTAGCGGGCTACGAGCAGTACTTC. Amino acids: CSARDRGLAGYEQYF.

CDR3 residues: CASRALAGGYTF. CDR3 coding DNA: TGTGCCAGCAGGGCCCTAGCGGGAGGCTACACCTTC. The rearrangement joins TRBV12-3 or TRBV12-4 to TRBJ1-2; the D is unclear. CDR3 length equals 12 residues. Trimming removed 6 bases at V and 8 bases at J, with 13 bases between.

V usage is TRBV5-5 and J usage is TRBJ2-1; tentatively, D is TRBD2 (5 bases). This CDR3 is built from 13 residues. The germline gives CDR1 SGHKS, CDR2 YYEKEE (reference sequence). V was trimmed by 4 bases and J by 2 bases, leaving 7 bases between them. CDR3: CASSPSPYNEQFF. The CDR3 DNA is TGTGCCAGCAGCCCTAGCCCCTACAATGAGCAGTTCTTC.

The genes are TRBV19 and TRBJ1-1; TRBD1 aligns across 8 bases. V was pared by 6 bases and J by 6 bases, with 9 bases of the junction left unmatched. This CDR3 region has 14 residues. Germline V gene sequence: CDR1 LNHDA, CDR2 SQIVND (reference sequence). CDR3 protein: CASSRQGQSAEAFF. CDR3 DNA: TGTGCCAGTAGCAGACAGGGGCAGTCCGCTGAAGCTTTCTTT.

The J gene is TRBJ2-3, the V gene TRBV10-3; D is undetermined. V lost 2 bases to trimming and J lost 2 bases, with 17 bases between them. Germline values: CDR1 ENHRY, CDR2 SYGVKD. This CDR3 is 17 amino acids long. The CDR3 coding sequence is TGTGCCATCAGTGAGACAATCGACGGATCTTACACAGATACGCAGTATTTT. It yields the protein CAISETIDGSYTDTQYF.

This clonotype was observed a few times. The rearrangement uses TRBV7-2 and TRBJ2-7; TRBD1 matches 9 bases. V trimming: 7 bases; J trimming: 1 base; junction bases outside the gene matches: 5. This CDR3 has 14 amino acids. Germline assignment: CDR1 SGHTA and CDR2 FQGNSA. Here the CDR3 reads CASTRDRESYEQYF. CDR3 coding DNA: TGTGCCAGCACGCGGGACAGGGAGTCCTACGAGCAGTACTTC. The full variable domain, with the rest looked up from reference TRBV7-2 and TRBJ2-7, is GAGVSQSPSNKVTEKGKDVELRCDPISGHTALYWYRQSLGQGLEFLIYFQGNSAPDKSGLPSDRFSAERTGGSVSTLTIQRTQQEDSAVYLCASTRDRESYEQYFGPGTRLTVT.